The rows below give T cell receptor beta chains drawn from one sample of a study of T cells after posttransplantation cyclophosphamide. Produced via immunoSEQ multiplex PCR; TCRdb's table is partial and in-frame only. The sample lists roughly 20,000 clones; 80% to 90% were seen once. This specimen consisted of PBMCs, obtained 362 days after allogeneic stem cell transplant with calcineurin inhibitor and methotrexate. The receptors stem from a female patient in her 30s who received an allogeneic stem cell transplant from an unrelated donor, was CMV-positive, and had acute and chronic GVHD. A subset of T cells may come from the graft donor. Each CDR3 is given with its conserved first and last residue. Fields, in order: D gene, V gene, J gene, clone size, CDR3 DNA, CDR3 protein. A D gene is named only where the DNA matches it firmly. Rows may omit the clone size; those that give it use once, few, many or a size class.

>NA|TRBV6-1|TRBJ2-5|NA
TGTGCCAGCAGTGGTGGCCAAAAAGAGACCCAGTACTTC
CASSGGQKETQYF
>NA|TRBV5-4|TRBJ2-5|NA
TGTGCCAGCAGCCGACAGTTCCAAGAGACCCAGTACTTC
CASSRQFQETQYF
>TRBD1|TRBV7-3|TRBJ2-7|NA
TGTGCCAGCAGCTCCGTCGGGACAGGGGCCTACGAGCAGTACTTC
CASSSVGTGAYEQYF
>NA|TRBV7-9|TRBJ1-4|few
TGTGCCAGCACCAGGGTAGAGGGAGGCGAAAAACTGTTTTTT
CASTRVEGGEKLFF
>TRBD2|TRBV5-1|TRBJ2-5|NA
TGCGCCAGCAGCTTGTCACGGGGGGAAGAAGAGACCCAGTACTTC
CASSLSRGEEETQYF
>NA|TRBV29-1|TRBJ2-5|NA
TGCAGCGTTGAAGACAGGGCTAAAGGAGTGTCCCAGTACTTC
CSVEDRAKGVSQYF
>NA|TRBV4-1|TRBJ2-5|NA
TGCGCCAGCAGCCAAGAACGGTTAGGGGCTACCCAGTACTTC
CASSQERLGATQYF
>TRBD1|TRBV9|TRBJ2-3|NA
TGTGCCAGCAGCGTAGGTGGACAGGGGGCATCAGATACGCAGTATTTT
CASSVGGQGASDTQYF
>NA|TRBV18|TRBJ2-4|NA
TGTGCCAGCTCACCACCGGCAGGGGCGCAAAACATTCAGTACTTC
CASSPPAGAQNIQYF
>NA|TRBV29-1|TRBJ2-6|NA
TGCAGCACCTCTAGTTCCGGGGCCAACGTCCTGACTTTC
CSTSSSGANVLTF
>TRBD2|TRBV27|TRBJ2-7|NA
TGTGCCAGCAAAAGAGGACTAGCGGGGGACGTTTACGAGCAGTACTTC
CASKRGLAGDVYEQYF
>TRBD1|TRBV30|TRBJ2-4|NA
TGTGCCTGGGGGACAGGGGCGGGTGGTAGATCAGCCAAAAACATTCAGTACTTC
CAWGTGAGGRSAKNIQYF
>TRBD1|TRBV5-1|TRBJ2-5|NA
TGCGCCAGCAGCCCCCGGACAGGTTCGGCCTTGGAGACCCAGTACTTC
CASSPRTGSALETQYF
>NA|TRBV18|TRBJ2-3|NA
TGTGCCAGCGGTGGTTCACCGGTGGATACGCAGTATTTT
CASGGSPVDTQYF
>TRBD1|TRBV6-6|TRBJ1-2|NA
TGTGCCAGCAGTCCCCCAGAACAGGGGAACGGCTACACCTTC
CASSPPEQGNGYTF
>TRBD2|TRBV14|TRBJ2-3|few
TGTGCCAGCAGCCAATCCGGGACCCCCTGGGGGGGTACGCAGTATTTT
CASSQSGTPWGGTQYF
>NA|TRBV2|TRBJ2-1|NA
TGTGCCACCAGGTATCGGACTCTAAGCTCCTACAATGAGCAGTTCTTC
CATRYRTLSSYNEQFF
>NA|TRBV5-1|TRBJ2-6|NA
TGCGCCAGCAGCCAACTGGGGCCTGGGGCCAACGTCCTGACTTTC
CASSQLGPGANVLTF
>NA|TRBV5-1|TRBJ1-5|once
TGCGCCAGCAGCTTGGACAGCCAGTATCAGCCCCAGCATTTT
CASSLDSQYQPQHF
>TRBD1|TRBV19|TRBJ1-2|NA
TGTGCCAGTAGGGTCGGGCAGGGGGTTTACTATGGCTACACCTTC
CASRVGQGVYYGYTF
>NA|TRBV19|TRBJ1-1|once
TGTGCCAGTCAGATGAACACTGAAGCTTTCTTT
CASQMNTEAFF
>NA|TRBV7-8|TRBJ2-1|NA
TGTGCCAGCAGTCGTAGCGGATCTTACAATGAGCAGTTCTTC
CASSRSGSYNEQFF
>NA|TRBV5-4|TRBJ1-2|NA
TGTGCCAGCAGCTCGCGGCAGGGTGGCGGCTACACCTTC
CASSSRQGGGYTF
>NA|TRBV10-3|TRBJ1-5|few
TGTGCCATCAGTGACGGGTATCAGCCCCAGCATTTT
CAISDGYQPQHF